This T cell receptor (beta chain) originates from a study of shared clonotypes between healthy human individuals. Study details: Three CD4 naive, three CD4 memory, two CD8 naive and one CD8 memory plate were used per donor.

Subsets obtained from CD4+ cells comprised CD45RA+ naive and CD45RA-negative memory cells. Per germline, CDR1 SGHTA and CDR2 FQGNSA. The length of the CDR3 is 17 residues. J lost 0 bases, V lost 4 bases, and 5 bases had no gene match. TCRdb's table, derived via immunoSEQ multiplex PCR, lists solely in-frame clones and lacks some. Seen here are 600,000 to 800,000 clones, approximately 77% observed once, and the top ten hold about 1.7%. The chain carries TRBV7-2 and TRBJ2-7; 14 bases match TRBD2. The sequence came from a woman aged 25 to 39 in good health. The sequenced sample consisted of memory CD4+ T cells sorted from blood. The sample's subset: CD45RA-negative fraction. CDR3 nucleotide sequence: TGTGCCAGCAGCTGGACTAGCGGGAGGTCGAGCTCCTACGAGCAGTACTTC. As protein: CASSWTSGRSSSYEQYF.